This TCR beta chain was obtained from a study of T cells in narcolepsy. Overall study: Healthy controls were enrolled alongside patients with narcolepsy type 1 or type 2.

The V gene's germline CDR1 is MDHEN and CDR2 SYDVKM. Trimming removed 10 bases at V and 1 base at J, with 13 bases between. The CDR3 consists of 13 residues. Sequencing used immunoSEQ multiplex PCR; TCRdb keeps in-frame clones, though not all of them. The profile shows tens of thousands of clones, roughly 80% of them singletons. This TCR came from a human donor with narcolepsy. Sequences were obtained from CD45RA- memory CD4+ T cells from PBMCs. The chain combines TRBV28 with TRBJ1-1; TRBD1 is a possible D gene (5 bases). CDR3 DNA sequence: TGTGCCACCTCCCCTGGGGGGAACACTGAAGCTTTCTTT. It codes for CATSPGGNTEAFF.